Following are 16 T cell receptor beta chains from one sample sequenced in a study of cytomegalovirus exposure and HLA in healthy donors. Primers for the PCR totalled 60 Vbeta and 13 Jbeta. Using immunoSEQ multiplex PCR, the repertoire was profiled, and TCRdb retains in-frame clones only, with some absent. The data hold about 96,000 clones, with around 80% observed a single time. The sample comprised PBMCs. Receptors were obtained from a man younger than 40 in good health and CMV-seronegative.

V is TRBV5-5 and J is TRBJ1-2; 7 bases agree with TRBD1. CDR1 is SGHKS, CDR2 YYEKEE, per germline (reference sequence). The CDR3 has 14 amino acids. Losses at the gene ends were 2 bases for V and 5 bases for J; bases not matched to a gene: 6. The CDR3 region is CASSFPTGAYGYTF. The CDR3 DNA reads TGTGCCAGCAGCTTCCCTACAGGGGCTTATGGCTACACCTTC.

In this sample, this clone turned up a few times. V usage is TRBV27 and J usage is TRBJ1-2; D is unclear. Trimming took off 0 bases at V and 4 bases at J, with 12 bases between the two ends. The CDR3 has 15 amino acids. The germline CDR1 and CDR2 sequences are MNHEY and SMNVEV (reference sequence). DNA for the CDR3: TGTGCCAGCAGTTTATCGGTAGAGTTCCCCTATGGCTACACCTTC. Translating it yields CASSLSVEFPYGYTF.

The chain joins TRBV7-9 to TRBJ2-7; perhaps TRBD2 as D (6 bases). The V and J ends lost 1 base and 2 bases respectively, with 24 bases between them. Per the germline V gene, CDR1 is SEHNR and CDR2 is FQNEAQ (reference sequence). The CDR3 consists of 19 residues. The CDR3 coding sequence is TGTGCCAGCAGCTTAGGTTCCCGGAGGGCCTACGGGTCCACCTACGAGCAGTACTTC. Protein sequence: CASSLGSRRAYGSTYEQYF.

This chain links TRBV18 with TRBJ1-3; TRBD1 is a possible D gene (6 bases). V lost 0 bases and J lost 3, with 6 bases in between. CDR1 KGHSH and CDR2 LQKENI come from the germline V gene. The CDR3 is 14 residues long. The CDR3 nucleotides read TGTGCCAGCTCACCACCGACAGGTGGAAACACCATATATTTT. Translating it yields CASSPPTGGNTIYF. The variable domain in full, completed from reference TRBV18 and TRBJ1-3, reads NAGVMQNPRHLVRRRGQEARLRCSPMKGHSHVYWYRQLPEEGLKFMVYLQKENIIDESGMPKERFSAEFPKEGPSILRIQQVVRGDSAAYFCASSPPTGGNTIYFGEGSWLTVV.

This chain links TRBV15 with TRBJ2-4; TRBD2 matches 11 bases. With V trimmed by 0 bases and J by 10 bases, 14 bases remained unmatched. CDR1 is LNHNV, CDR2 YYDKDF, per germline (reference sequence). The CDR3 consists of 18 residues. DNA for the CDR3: TGTGCCACCAGCAGAGATCAACTTTTACTAGCGGGGGACCAGATTCAGTACTTC. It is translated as CATSRDQLLLAGDQIQYF. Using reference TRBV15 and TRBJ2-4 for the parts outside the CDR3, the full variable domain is DAMVIQNPRYQVTQFGKPVTLSCSQTLNHNVMYWYQQKSSQAPKLLFHYYDKDFNNEADTPDNFQSRRPNTSFCFLDIRSPGLGDTAMYLCATSRDQLLLAGDQIQYFGAGTRLSVL.

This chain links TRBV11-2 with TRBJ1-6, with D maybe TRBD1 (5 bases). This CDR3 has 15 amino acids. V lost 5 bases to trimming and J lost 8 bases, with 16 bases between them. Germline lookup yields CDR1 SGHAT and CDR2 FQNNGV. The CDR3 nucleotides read TGTGCCAGCAGCGCGCGTGAGGGGAGGGATTCACCCCTCCACTTT. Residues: CASSAREGRDSPLHF. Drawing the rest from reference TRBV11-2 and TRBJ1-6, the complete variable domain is EAGVAQSPRYKIIEKRQSVAFWCNPISGHATLYWYQQILGQGPKLLIQFQNNGVVDDSQLPKDRFSAERLKGVDSTLKIQPAKLEDSAVYLCASSAREGRDSPLHFGNGTRLTVT.

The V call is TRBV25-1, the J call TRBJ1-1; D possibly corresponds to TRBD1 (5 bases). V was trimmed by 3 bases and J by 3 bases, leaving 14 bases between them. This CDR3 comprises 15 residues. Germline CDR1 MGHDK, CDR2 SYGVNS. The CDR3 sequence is CASSDPGGGYTEAFF. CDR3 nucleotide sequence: TGTGCCAGCAGTGACCCGGGGGGAGGCTACACTGAAGCTTTCTTT.

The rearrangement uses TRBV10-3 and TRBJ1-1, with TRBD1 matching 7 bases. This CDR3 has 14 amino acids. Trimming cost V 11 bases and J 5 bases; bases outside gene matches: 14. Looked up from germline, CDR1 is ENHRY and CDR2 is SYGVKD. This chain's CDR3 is CASQDRTGVTEAFF. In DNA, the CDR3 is TGTGCCTCACAAGACCGAACAGGGGTGACTGAAGCTTTCTTT.

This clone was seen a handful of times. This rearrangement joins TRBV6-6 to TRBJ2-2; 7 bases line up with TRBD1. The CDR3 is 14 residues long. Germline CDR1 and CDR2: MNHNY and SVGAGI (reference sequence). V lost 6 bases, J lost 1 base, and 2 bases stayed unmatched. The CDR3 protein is CASRGQKNTGELFF. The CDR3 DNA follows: TGTGCCAGCAGGGGACAGAAGAACACCGGGGAGCTGTTTTTT.

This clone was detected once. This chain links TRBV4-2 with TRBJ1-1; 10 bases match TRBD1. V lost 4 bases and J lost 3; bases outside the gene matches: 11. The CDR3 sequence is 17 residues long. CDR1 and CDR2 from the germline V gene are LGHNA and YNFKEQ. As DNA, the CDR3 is TGTGCCAGCAGCCTCCAAGCGGGGGGACAGGGGTACACTGAAGCTTTCTTT. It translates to CASSLQAGGQGYTEAFF.

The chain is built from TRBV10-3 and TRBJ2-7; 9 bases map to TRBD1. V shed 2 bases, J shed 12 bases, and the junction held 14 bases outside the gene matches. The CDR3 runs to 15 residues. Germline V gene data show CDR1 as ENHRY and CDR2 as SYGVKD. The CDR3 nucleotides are TGTGCCATCAGTGAGGGGGACAGGGCATCGAGACTGACGTACTTC. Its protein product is CAISEGDRASRLTYF.

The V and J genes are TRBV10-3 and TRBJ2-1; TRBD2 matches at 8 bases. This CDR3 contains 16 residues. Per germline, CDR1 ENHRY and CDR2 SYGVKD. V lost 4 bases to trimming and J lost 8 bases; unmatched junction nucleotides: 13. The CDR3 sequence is CAISARGGGPRDEQFF. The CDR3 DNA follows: TGTGCCATCAGTGCCAGGGGCGGGGGGCCGAGGGATGAGCAGTTCTTC.

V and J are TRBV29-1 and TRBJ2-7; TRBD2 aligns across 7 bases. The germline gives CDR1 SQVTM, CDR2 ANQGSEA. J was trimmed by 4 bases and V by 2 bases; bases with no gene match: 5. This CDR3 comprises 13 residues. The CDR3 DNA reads TGCAGCGTTGAACTAGCGGACCTATACGAGCAGTACTTC. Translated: CSVELADLYEQYF.

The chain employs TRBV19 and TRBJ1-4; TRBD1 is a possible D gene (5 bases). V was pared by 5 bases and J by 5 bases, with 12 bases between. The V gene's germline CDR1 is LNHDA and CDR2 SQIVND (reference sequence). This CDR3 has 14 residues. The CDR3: CASSYWGGNEKLFF. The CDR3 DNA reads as TGTGCCAGTAGTTACTGGGGGGGGAATGAAAAACTGTTTTTT. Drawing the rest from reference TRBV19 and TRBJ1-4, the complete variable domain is DGGITQSPKYLFRKEGQNVTLSCEQNLNHDAMYWYRQDPGQGLRLIYYSQIVNDFQKGDIAEGYSVSREKKESFPLTVTSAQKNPTAFYLCASSYWGGNEKLFFGSGTQLSVL.

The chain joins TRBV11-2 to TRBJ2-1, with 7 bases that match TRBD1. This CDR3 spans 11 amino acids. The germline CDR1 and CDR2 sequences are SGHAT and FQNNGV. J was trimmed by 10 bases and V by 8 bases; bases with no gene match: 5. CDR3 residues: CASAKGAEQFF. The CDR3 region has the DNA TGTGCCAGCGCGAAGGGGGCAGAGCAGTTCTTC. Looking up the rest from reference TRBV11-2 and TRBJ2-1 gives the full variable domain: EAGVAQSPRYKIIEKRQSVAFWCNPISGHATLYWYQQILGQGPKLLIQFQNNGVVDDSQLPKDRFSAERLKGVDSTLKIQPAKLEDSAVYLCASAKGAEQFFGPGTRLTVL.

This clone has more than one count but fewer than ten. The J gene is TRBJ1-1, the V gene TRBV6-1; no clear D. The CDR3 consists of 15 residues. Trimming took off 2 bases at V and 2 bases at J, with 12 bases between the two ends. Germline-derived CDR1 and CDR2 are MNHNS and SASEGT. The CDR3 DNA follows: TGTGCCAGCAGTGAACATGGGCAGACCAACACTGAAGCTTTCTTT. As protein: CASSEHGQTNTEAFF.